The clone carrying this TCR beta chain showed up many times. V was shortened by 0 bases and J by 3 bases, with 9 bases between the two germline ends. Germline assignment: CDR1 LGHNA and CDR2 YNFKEQ. There are 14 residues in the CDR3. The entry originates in a study of CD8 T cells in ankylosing spondylitis. Each CDR3 protein is one row after TCRdb ran MiXCR on the 5' RACE reads. This sample has some 250,000 distinct CDR3 sequences, with about 10% found just once. The chain employs TRBV4-2 and TRBJ2-7; no definite D call. The material sequenced was blood, either unsorted or a sorted T cell fraction (not recorded which). This receptor was identified in a male donor with ankylosing spondylitis or in good health (not recorded which). The DNA for the CDR3 is TGTGCCAGCAGCCAAGATTTGCCGGACTACGAGCAGTACTTC. This codes for CASSQDLPDYEQYF.